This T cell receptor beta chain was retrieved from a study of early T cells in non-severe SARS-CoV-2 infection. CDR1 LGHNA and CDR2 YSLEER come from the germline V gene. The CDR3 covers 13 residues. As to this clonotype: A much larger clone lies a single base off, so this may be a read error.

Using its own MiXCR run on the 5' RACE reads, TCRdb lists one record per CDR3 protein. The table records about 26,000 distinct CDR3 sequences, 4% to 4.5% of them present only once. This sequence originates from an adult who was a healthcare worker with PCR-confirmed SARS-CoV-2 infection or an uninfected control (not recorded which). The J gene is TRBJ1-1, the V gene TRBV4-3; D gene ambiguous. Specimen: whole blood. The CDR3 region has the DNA TGCGCCAGCAGCCCCCTTCGAAACACTGAAGCTTCCTTT. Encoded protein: CASSPLRNTEASF.